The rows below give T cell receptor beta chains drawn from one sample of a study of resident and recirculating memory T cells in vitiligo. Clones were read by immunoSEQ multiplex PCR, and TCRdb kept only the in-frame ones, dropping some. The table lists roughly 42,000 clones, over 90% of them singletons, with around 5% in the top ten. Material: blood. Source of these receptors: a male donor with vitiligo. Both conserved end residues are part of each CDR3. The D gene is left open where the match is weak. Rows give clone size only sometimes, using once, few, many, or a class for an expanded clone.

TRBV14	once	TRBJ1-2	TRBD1	TGTGCCAGCAGCTCCCGGACAGGATCCTATGGCTACACCTTC	CASSSRTGSYGYTF
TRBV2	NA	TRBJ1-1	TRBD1	TGTGCCAGCAGTGAGCAAAACAGGGGAGGCACTGAAGCTTTCTTT	CASSEQNRGGTEAFF
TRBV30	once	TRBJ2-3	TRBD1	TGTGCCTGGATGAGGGGGCCGACAGATACGCAGTATTTT	CAWMRGPTDTQYF
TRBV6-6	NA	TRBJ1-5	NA	TGTGCCAGCAGTCACCTTGGCAGTAGCAATCAGCCCCAGCATTTT	CASSHLGSSNQPQHF
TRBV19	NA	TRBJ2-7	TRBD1	TGTGCCAGTAGTCCGGACAGGCGGGAGCAGTACTTC	CASSPDRREQYF
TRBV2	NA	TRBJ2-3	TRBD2	TGTGCCAGCGCCCTAGCGGGGATCACAGATACGCAGTATTTT	CASALAGITDTQYF
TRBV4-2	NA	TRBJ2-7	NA	TGTGCCAGCAGCCAAGATGGGCAGACCTACGAGCAGTACTTC	CASSQDGQTYEQYF
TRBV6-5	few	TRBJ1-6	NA	TGTGCCAGCAGACGACAAATTGGAGGGGACTCACCCCTCCACTTT	CASRRQIGGDSPLHF
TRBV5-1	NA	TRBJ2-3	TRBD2	TGCGCCAGTCAGACTAGCGGGGGACCTGGGGGCACAGATACGCAGTATTTT	CASQTSGGPGGTDTQYF
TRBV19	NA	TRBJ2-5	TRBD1	TGTGCCACCCTGGACAGGGGGCGCAGGGAGACCCAGTACTTC	CATLDRGRRETQYF
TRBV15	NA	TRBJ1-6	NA	TGTGCCACCAGCAGAGATCGGGCTGGCAGGGGAAGTTCACCCCTCCACTTT	CATSRDRAGRGSSPLHF
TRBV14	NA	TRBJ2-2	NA	TGTGCCAGCAGCCAAAATACAAATGCCGGGGAGCTGTTTTTT	CASSQNTNAGELFF
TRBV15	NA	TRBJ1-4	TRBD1	TGTGCCACCAGCAGATGGACAGGGGAAACGCATGAAAAACTGTTTTTT	CATSRWTGETHEKLFF
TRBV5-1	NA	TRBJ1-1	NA	TGCGCCAGCGCTCCCCGGGGGGCGAAGTACACTGAAGCTTTCTTT	CASAPRGAKYTEAFF
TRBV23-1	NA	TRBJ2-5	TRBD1	TGCGCCAGCAGTCCAAAACGAGGACAGGATGGGGAGACCCAGTACTTC	CASSPKRGQDGETQYF
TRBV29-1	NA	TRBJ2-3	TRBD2	TGCAGCGTACAGCGGGGGCTGGCAGATACGCAGTATTTT	CSVQRGLADTQYF
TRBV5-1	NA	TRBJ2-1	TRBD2	TGCGCCAGCAGCTTGGAGAGCGGGGGGCGGAATGAGCAGTTCTTC	CASSLESGGRNEQFF
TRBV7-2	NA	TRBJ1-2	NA	TGTGCCAGCAGCTTCGGTGACTATGGCTACACCTTC	CASSFGDYGYTF
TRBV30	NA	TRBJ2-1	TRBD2	TGTGCCTGGAGTGATGCCCCCCTACTAGCGACTAACTACAATGAGCAGTTCTTC	CAWSDAPLLATNYNEQFF
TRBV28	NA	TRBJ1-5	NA	TGTGCCAGCTCCCTAAATCAGCCCCAGCATTTT	CASSLNQPQHF
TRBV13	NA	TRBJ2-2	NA	NA	CASNHRRAGELFF
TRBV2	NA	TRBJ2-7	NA	TGTGCCCAGAGGACACTCTACGAGCAGTACTTC	CAQRTLYEQYF
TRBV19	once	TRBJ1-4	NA	TGTGCCAGTAGTATCCAACAGAGTAATGAAAAACTGTTTTTT	CASSIQQSNEKLFF
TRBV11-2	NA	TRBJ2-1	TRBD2	TGTGCCAGCAGCATACTAGCGGGGGGGGTTAATGAGCAGTTCTTC	CASSILAGGVNEQFF
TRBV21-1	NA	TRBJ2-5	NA	TGTGCCAGCAGCGTCGGACAGGGTTTGTTCGAGACCCAGTACTTC	CASSVGQGLFETQYF
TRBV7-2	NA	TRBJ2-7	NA	TGTGCCAGCAGCTTAGGTCCTTCCTACGAGCAGTACTTC	CASSLGPSYEQYF
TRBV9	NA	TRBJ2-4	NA	TGTGCCAGCAGCGGGTGGGAGTCGGGCTACGCCAAAAACATTCAGTACTTC	CASSGWESGYAKNIQYF
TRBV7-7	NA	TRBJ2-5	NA	TGTGCTAGCAGCCCCCCCGGGGGTGAGACCCAGTACTTC	CASSPPGGETQYF
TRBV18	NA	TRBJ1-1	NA	TGTGCCAGCTCACGGGGCAGGGGATCTGAAGCTTTCTTT	CASSRGRGSEAFF
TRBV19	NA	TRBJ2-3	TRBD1	TGTGCCAGTAGTGGACGACAGGGGGCTTCAGATACGCAGTATTTT	CASSGRQGASDTQYF
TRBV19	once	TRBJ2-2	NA	TGTGCCAGTAGTATAGGACAGGCCCCCGGGGAGCTGTTTTTT	CASSIGQAPGELFF
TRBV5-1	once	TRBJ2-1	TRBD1	TGCGCCAGCAGCTCGACAGGGTGGGACAATGAGCAGTTCTTC	CASSSTGWDNEQFF
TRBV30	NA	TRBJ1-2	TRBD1	TGTGCCTGGGAAACAGGGGGCGCGGTTTCTTTGCCCTACACCTTC	CAWETGGAVSLPYTF
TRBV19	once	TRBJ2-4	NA	TGTGCCAGTAGTACCCAACTAGCCAAAAACATTCAGTACTTC	CASSTQLAKNIQYF
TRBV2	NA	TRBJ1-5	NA	TGTGCCAGCAGTACTCTGAGGGGTAGCGGTCAGCCCCAGCATTTT	CASSTLRGSGQPQHF
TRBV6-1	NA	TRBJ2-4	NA	TGTGCCAGCAGTGAAGCGGGTTGGGGCGGAGCCAAAAACATTCAGTACTTC	CASSEAGWGGAKNIQYF
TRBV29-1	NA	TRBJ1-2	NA	TGCGGGACGGGGGATTCTAACTATGGCTACACCTTC	CGTGDSNYGYTF
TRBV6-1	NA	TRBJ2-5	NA	TGTGCCAGCACAGGACAGGGAGGGGGCCAAGAGACCCAGTACTTC	CASTGQGGGQETQYF
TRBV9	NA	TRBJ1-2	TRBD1	TGTGCCAGCAGCGCACGCGGGACAGGGGAGCAAGCTAACTATGGCTACACCTTC	CASSARGTGEQANYGYTF
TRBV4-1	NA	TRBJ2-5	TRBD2	TGCGCCAGCAGCCAAGGAGTAGGAGCGGGGCAAGAGACCCAGTACTTC	CASSQGVGAGQETQYF
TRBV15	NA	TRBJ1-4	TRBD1	TGTGCCACCAGCACGGACAGGGTCAGCGAAAAACTGTTTTTT	CATSTDRVSEKLFF
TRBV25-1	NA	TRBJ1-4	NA	TGTGCCAGCAGGCGTTCATCTAATGAAAAACTGTTTTTT	CASRRSSNEKLFF
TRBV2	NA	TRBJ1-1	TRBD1	TGTGCCAGCAGCCAGGGGGCGTGGGGTGTGATGGAAGCTTTCTTT	CASSQGAWGVMEAFF
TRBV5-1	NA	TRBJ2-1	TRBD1	TGCGCCAGCAGCTTGGCCACGGCAGGGGGTAACGGTGAGCAGTTCTTC	CASSLATAGGNGEQFF
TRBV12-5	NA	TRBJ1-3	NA	TGTGCTAGTGGCACCCCGGGTTCGGCGAGGACCATATATTTT	CASGTPGSARTIYF
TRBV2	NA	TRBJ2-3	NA	TGTGCCAGCAGGGCAGGGATTGTCGCAGATACGCAGTATTTT	CASRAGIVADTQYF
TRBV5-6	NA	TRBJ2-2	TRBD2	TGTGCCAGCAGCTCTGTGGCTAGCGGGAACACCGGGGAGCTGTTTTTT	CASSSVASGNTGELFF
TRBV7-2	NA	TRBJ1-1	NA	TGTGCCAGCAGCTCTTGGAGATCCGGGACACTCGCAGCTTTCTTT	CASSSWRSGTLAAFF
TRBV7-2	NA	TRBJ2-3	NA	TGTGCCAGCAGCTCTTCTATTACAGATACGCAGTATTTT	CASSSSITDTQYF